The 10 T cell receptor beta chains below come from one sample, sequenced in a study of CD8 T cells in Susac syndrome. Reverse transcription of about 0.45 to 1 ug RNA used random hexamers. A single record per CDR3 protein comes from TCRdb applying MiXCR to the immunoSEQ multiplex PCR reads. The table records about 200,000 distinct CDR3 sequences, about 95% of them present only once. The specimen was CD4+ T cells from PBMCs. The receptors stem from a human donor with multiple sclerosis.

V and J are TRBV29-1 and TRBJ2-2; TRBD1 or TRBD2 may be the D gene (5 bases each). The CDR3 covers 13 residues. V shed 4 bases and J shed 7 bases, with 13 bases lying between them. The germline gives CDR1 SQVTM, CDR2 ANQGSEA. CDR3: CSVVGQGVGELFF. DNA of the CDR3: TGCAGCGTTGTTGGTCAGGGAGTCGGGGAGCTGTTTTTT.

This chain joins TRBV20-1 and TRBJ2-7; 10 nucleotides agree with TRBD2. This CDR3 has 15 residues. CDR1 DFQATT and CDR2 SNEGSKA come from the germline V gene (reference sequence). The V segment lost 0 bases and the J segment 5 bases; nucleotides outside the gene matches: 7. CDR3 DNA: TGCAGTGCTAGAGATCAGACTAGCGGGCTGAACGAGCAGTACTTC. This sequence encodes CSARDQTSGLNEQYF.

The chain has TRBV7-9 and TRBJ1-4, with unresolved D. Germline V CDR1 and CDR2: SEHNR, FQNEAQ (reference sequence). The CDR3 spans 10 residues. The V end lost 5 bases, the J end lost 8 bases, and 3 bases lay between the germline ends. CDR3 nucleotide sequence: TGTGCCAGCAGCGCCGAAAAACTGTTTTTT. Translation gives CASSAEKLFF.

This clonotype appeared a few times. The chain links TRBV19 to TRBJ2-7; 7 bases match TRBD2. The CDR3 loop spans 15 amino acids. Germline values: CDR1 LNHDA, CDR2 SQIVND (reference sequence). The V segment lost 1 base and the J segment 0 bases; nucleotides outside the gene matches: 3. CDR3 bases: TGTGCCAGTAGTATAGCCGGGACTAACTCCTACGAGCAGTACTTC. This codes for CASSIAGTNSYEQYF.

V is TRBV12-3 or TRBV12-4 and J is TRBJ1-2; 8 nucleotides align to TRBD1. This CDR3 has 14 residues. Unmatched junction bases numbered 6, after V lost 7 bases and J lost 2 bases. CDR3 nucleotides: TGTGCCAGCACCCACAGGGGGTTGAACTATGGCTACACCTTC. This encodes CASTHRGLNYGYTF.

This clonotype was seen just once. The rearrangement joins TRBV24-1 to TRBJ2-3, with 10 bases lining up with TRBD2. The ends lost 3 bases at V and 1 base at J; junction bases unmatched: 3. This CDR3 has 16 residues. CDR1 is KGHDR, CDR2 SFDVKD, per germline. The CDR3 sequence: CATSDLAGVGTDTQYF. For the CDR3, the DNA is TGTGCCACCAGTGATCTAGCGGGAGTGGGCACAGATACGCAGTATTTT.

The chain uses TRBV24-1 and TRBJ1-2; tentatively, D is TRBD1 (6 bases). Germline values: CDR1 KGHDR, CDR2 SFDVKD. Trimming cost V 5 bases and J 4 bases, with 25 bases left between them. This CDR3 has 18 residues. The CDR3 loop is CATSGPLQGTSFRYGYTF. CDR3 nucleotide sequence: TGTGCCACCAGTGGCCCCCTTCAGGGGACATCGTTTCGCTATGGCTACACCTTC.

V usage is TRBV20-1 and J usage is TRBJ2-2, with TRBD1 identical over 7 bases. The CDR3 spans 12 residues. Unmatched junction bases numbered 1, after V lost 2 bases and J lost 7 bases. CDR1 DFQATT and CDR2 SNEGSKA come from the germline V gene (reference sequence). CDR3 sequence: CSARQGVGELFF. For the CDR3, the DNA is TGCAGTGCTAGACAGGGGGTCGGGGAGCTGTTTTTT.

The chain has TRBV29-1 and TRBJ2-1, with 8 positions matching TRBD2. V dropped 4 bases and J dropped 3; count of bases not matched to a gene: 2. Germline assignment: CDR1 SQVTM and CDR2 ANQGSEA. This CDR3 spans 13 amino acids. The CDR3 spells CSVVLAGYNEQFF. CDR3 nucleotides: TGCAGCGTTGTGCTAGCGGGCTACAATGAGCAGTTCTTC.

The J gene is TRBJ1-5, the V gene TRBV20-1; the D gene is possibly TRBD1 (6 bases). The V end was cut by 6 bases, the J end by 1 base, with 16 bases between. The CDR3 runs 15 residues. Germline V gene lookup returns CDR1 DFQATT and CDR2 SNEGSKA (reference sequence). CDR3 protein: CSAFPGGSSNQPQHF. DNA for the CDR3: TGCAGTGCCTTTCCGGGGGGCTCAAGCAATCAGCCCCAGCATTTT.